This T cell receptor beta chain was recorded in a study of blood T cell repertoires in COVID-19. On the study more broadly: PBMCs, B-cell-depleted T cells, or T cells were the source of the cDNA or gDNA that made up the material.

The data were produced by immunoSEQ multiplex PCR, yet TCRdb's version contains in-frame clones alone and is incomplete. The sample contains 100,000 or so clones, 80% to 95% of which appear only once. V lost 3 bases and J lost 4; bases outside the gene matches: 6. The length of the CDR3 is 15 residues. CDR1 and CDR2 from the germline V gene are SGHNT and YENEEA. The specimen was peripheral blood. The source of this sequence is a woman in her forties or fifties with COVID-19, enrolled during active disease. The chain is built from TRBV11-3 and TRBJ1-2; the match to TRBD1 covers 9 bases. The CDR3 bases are TGTGCCAGCAGCTTCTTGGGACAGGGTTCCTATGGCTACACCTTC. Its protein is CASSFLGQGSYGYTF.